A single sample gave rise to the 32 T cell receptor beta chains below, sequenced in a study of OX40 agonist ivuxolimab in advanced cancers. The repertoire was sequenced with immunoSEQ multiplex PCR; TCRdb's copy has only in-frame clones and lacks some. The sample includes 70,000 or so clones, roughly 82% seen only once; the top ten take 11%. The sample in question was CD4+ or CD8+ T cells sorted from blood, obtained in a trial of the OX40 agonist ivuxolimab. The origin of the receptors is an adult with an advanced solid tumor such as melanoma, head and neck, liver or kidney cancer.

The V gene is TRBV4-1, the J gene TRBJ2-2, with TRBD1 matching over 8 bases. Germline V gene data show CDR1 as MGHRA and CDR2 as YSYEKL. Trimming took 1 base from V and 6 from J; bases not matched to a gene: 7. This CDR3 is built from 16 residues. CDR3 amino acids: CASSQVPGGASGELFF. CDR3 nucleotides: TGCGCCAGCAGCCAAGTCCCAGGGGGCGCGTCCGGGGAGCTGTTTTTT.

This rearrangement joins TRBV14 to TRBJ2-1; D is possibly TRBD2 (5 bases). The CDR3 contains 17 residues. V dropped 2 bases and J dropped 5 bases, with 19 bases sitting between them. The germline CDR1 and CDR2 sequences are SGHDN and FVKESK. The CDR3 DNA reads TGTGCCAGCAGCCAAATGATTGGCGGGCCGGTTAACAATGAGCAGTTCTTC. Its protein product is CASSQMIGGPVNNEQFF. The complete variable domain, with remaining parts taken from reference TRBV14 and TRBJ2-1, reads EAGVTQFPSHSVIEKGQTVTLRCDPISGHDNLYWYRRVMGKEIKFLLHFVKESKQDESGMPNNRFLAERTGGTYSTLKVQPAELEDSGVYFCASSQMIGGPVNNEQFFGPGTRLTVL.

The rearrangement joins TRBV7-7 to TRBJ2-5, with 8 bases fitting TRBD1. V shed 6 bases, J shed 5 bases, and the junction held 11 bases outside the gene matches. The CDR3 is made up of 15 amino acids. The V gene's germline CDR1 is SSHAT and CDR2 FNYEAQ (reference sequence). CDR3 in DNA: TGTGCCAGCAGGCCCGCCCAGGGGGCTGTGGAGACCCAGTACTTC. Translated: CASRPAQGAVETQYF.

The rearrangement joins TRBV7-8 to TRBJ2-7, with D tentatively TRBD1 or TRBD2 (6 bases each). This CDR3 comprises 17 residues. V gave up 2 bases and J gave up 2 bases, with 19 bases separating them. CDR1 and CDR2 from the germline V gene are SGHVS and FQNEAQ. The CDR3 bases are TGTGCCAGCAGCTTATCATTTGCCCGGAGGGGGACCTACGAGCAGTACGTC. As protein: CASSLSFARRGTYEQYV.

The chain carries TRBV4-3 and TRBJ1-5; D is uncertain. Germline CDR1 is LGHNA and CDR2 is YSLEER. This CDR3 has 14 residues. V lost 1 base to trimming and J lost 2 bases, with 6 bases between them. CDR3 DNA sequence: TGCGCCAGCAGCCAAGCCCCTGGCAATCAGCCCCAGCATTTT. Protein sequence: CASSQAPGNQPQHF.

The rearrangement joins TRBV6-5 to TRBJ1-5; tentatively, D is TRBD1 (6 bases). Germline lookup yields CDR1 MNHEY and CDR2 SVGAGI. Between the trimmed V and J ends, which lost 5 bases and 4 bases, there was a span of 12 bases. The CDR3 covers 14 residues. CDR3 in DNA: TGTGCCAGCAGTCAACAACAGGGAAATCAGCCCCAGCATTTT. It translates to CASSQQQGNQPQHF.

The chain links TRBV7-9 to TRBJ1-1; TRBD1 matches at 8 bases. The germline gives CDR1 SEHNR, CDR2 FQNEAQ (reference sequence). J was trimmed by 6 bases and V by 5 bases; bases with no gene match: 8. The CDR3 extends over 14 amino acids. CDR3 DNA: TGTGCCAGCAGCAACCGGGACAGGAGGGCTGAAGCTTTCTTT. Amino acid sequence: CASSNRDRRAEAFF.

The V and J genes are TRBV2 and TRBJ2-4; TRBD1 agrees at 8 bases. The CDR3 extends over 13 amino acids. The germline V gene encodes CDR1 SNHLY and CDR2 FYNNEI. V dropped 3 bases and J dropped 9; count of bases not matched to a gene: 4. Here the CDR3 reads CASSDQQGGIQYF. The CDR3 DNA is TGTGCCAGCAGTGACCAACAGGGGGGCATTCAGTACTTC.

The chain couples TRBV2 to TRBJ2-7; the match to TRBD2 covers 10 bases. The CDR3 extends over 13 amino acids. CDR1 is SNHLY, CDR2 FYNNEI, per germline. The J segment lost 5 bases and the V segment lost 7 bases, leaving 5 bases of the junction unmatched. CDR3 in amino acids: CASKGLAFHEQYF. The CDR3, as DNA: TGTGCCAGCAAGGGACTAGCGTTTCACGAGCAGTACTTC.

V gene TRBV18 combines with J gene TRBJ2-3, with 7 bases that match TRBD1. Per germline, CDR1 KGHSH and CDR2 LQKENI. Losses at the gene ends were 3 bases for V and 1 base for J; bases not matched to a gene: 7. CDR3 size: 16 residues. The CDR3 region is CASSPGAGTGTDTQYF. CDR3 coding DNA: TGTGCCAGCTCACCGGGGGCCGGGACAGGCACAGATACGCAGTATTTT.

The chain has TRBV7-9 and TRBJ2-2; no reliable D call. This CDR3 has 16 residues. From germline, CDR1 is SEHNR and CDR2 FQNEAQ (reference sequence). Deletions cut 5 bases from V and 3 bases from J, with 16 bases between. The CDR3 spells CASSPGVLGDTGELFF. The CDR3 bases are TGTGCCAGCAGCCCCGGAGTTTTAGGTGACACCGGGGAGCTGTTTTTT.

This clone occurred a few times. V and J are TRBV5-6 and TRBJ2-7; 8 bases line up with TRBD1. The junction had 6 bases not matched to a gene; V was cut back by 4 bases and J by 0 bases. The CDR3 covers 15 residues. Looked up from germline, CDR1 is SGHDT and CDR2 is YYEEEE. The CDR3 spells CASSRVQGASYEQYV. The CDR3 DNA reads TGTGCCAGCAGCCGGGTCCAGGGGGCCTCCTACGAGCAGTACGTC.

The V call is TRBV6-1, the J call TRBJ2-7, with 9 bases aligning to TRBD1. Per germline, CDR1 MNHNS and CDR2 SASEGT. The CDR3 runs to 14 residues. The junction had 9 bases not matched to a gene; V was cut back by 6 bases and J by 6 bases. CDR3 residues: CASSPGQGKGEQYF. Written as DNA, the CDR3 is TGTGCCAGCAGCCCAGGACAGGGGAAAGGCGAGCAGTACTTC.

Concerning this clone itself: A much larger clone lies one base from this, so it may be a read error. The J gene is TRBJ1-5, the V gene TRBV28; unclear D gene. The CDR3 is 14 amino acids. Germline V gene lookup returns CDR1 MDHEN and CDR2 SYDVKM. In nucleotides, the CDR3 is TGTGGCAGCAGTTTAGCGCAGACCTATCAGCCCCAGCATTTT. Its protein product is CGSSLAQTYQPQHF.

V and J are TRBV28 and TRBJ1-2; 12 bases align to TRBD1. V shed 6 bases and J 3 bases; nucleotides not matched to a gene: 11. The CDR3 contains 17 residues. Germline CDR1 reads MDHEN; CDR2 reads SYDVKM. DNA of the CDR3: TGTGCCAGCAGAGATAGGGACAGGGGGCGGTCGGACTATGGCTACACCTTC. Protein product: CASRDRDRGRSDYGYTF.

This chain joins TRBV5-8 and TRBJ1-3, with D unclear. The V gene's germline CDR1 is SGHTS and CDR2 YDEGEE. Trimming removed 4 bases from V and 0 bases from J, with 11 bases in between. The CDR3 runs to 15 residues. The chain's CDR3 is CASSLMGFSGNTIYF. Written as DNA, the CDR3 is TGTGCCAGCAGCCTGATGGGATTCTCTGGAAACACCATATATTTT. Together with reference TRBV5-8 and TRBJ1-3, the CDR3 gives the full variable domain: EAGVTQSPTHLIKTRGQQATLRCSPISGHTSVYWYQQALGLGLQFLLWYDEGEERNRGNFPPRFSGRQFPNYSSELNVNALELEDSALYLCASSLMGFSGNTIYFGEGSWLTVV.

This clone has just one count. DNA for the CDR3: TGTGCCAGCACCCTGGGACTAGCGGGAGGGGAGGAGACCCAGTACTTC. Translating gives CASTLGLAGGEETQYF. This chain connects TRBV7-9 to TRBJ2-5; TRBD2 matches at 16 bases. The ends lost 7 bases at V and 5 bases at J; junction bases unmatched: 7. The CDR3 spans 16 residues. Per germline, CDR1 SEHNR and CDR2 FQNEAQ (reference sequence).

The J gene is TRBJ1-2, the V gene TRBV6-5; a possible D gene is TRBD1 (5 bases). With 0 bases removed from V and 7 bases from J, the gap between germline ends came to 15 bases. The CDR3 totals 15 residues. In germline, CDR1 is MNHEY, CDR2 SVGAGI. CDR3 sequence: CASSYSWDALFGYTF. The CDR3 nucleotides are TGTGCCAGCAGTTACTCGTGGGACGCACTTTTTGGCTACACCTTC.

V is TRBV28 and J is TRBJ2-7; TRBD2 matches at 13 bases. The CDR3 runs to 18 residues. Trimming took 4 bases from V and 3 from J; bases not matched to a gene: 12. CDR1 and CDR2 from the germline V gene are MDHEN and SYDVKM. This chain's CDR3 is CASSSSEGLAGVGYEQYF. DNA for the CDR3: TGTGCCAGCAGTTCTTCAGAAGGACTAGCGGGAGTAGGCTACGAGCAGTACTTC.

The V and J genes are TRBV7-2 and TRBJ2-7, with TRBD2 matching 8 bases. CDR1 is SGHTA and CDR2 is FQGNSA in the germline V gene. The CDR3 totals 16 residues. The junction had 15 bases not matched to a gene; V was cut back by 5 bases and J by 6 bases. The CDR3 sequence: CASSRTPRGGVGEQYF. The CDR3 bases are TGTGCCAGCAGCCGCACGCCCCGGGGGGGGGTTGGCGAGCAGTACTTC.

This chain joins TRBV7-9 and TRBJ1-1; 8 nucleotides match TRBD1. Germline V gives CDR1 SEHNR, CDR2 FQNEAQ (reference sequence). The CDR3 is 13 residues long. The V segment lost 5 bases and the J segment 8 bases; nucleotides outside the gene matches: 7. CDR3 in DNA: TGTGCCAGCAGCCAGGGGGCTTCCGGGGAAGCTTTCTTT. Residues: CASSQGASGEAFF.

The chain joins TRBV5-4 to TRBJ2-3; a possible D gene is TRBD1 (5 bases). Trimming stripped 4 bases from V and 5 bases from J, with 17 bases between. Germline values: CDR1 SGHNT, CDR2 YYREEE (reference sequence). This CDR3 is 15 amino acids long. DNA of the CDR3: TGTGCCAGCAGCGCAGGGCAGGTTATGAGAGATACGCAGTATTTT. This sequence encodes CASSAGQVMRDTQYF. Looking up the rest from reference TRBV5-4 and TRBJ2-3 gives the full variable domain: ETGVTQSPTHLIKTRGQQVTLRCSSQSGHNTVSWYQQALGQGPQFIFQYYREEENGRGNFPPRFSGLQFPNYSSELNVNALELDDSALYLCASSAGQVMRDTQYFGPGTRLTVL.

The rearrangement links TRBV7-8 to TRBJ2-1; TRBD2 aligns across 8 bases. The CDR3 sequence is 15 residues long. The junction had 8 bases not matched to a gene; V was cut back by 6 bases and J by 4 bases. Germline CDR1 and CDR2: SGHVS and FQNEAQ. The CDR3 region has the DNA TGTGCCAGCAGTCCAGTCGGGGGGGCGTACAATGAGCAGTTCTTC. Translation gives CASSPVGGAYNEQFF.

For the CDR3, the DNA is TGTGCCAGCAGGAACATCCGTGACAATGAGCAGTTCTTC. Translation: CASRNIRDNEQFF. The chain employs TRBV25-1 and TRBJ2-1, with no clear D. Germline CDR1 reads MGHDK; CDR2 reads SYGVNS. With 6 bases removed from V and 5 bases from J, the gap between germline ends came to 11 bases. The CDR3 runs to 13 residues.

V gene TRBV21-1 combines with J gene TRBJ1-1. TRBV21-1 is classified as a pseudogene. The CDR3 runs to 17 residues. DNA for the CDR3: TGTGCCAGCAGCAAAGCGCGTTTCGGCGGGGTTAACACTGAAGCTTTCTTT. Residues: CASSKARFGGVNTEAFF.

The genes are TRBV5-4 and TRBJ2-1, with 10 bases matching TRBD2. V was clipped by 1 base and J by 2 bases; unmatched bases: 0. CDR3 length equals 15 residues. Germline V gene lookup returns CDR1 SGHNT and CDR2 YYREEE (reference sequence). Here the CDR3 DNA reads TGTGCCAGCAGCTTGACTAGCGGGACCTACAATGAGCAGTTCTTC. This translates into CASSLTSGTYNEQFF.

The chain links TRBV2 to TRBJ2-5; D remains ambiguous. The germline V gene has CDR1 SNHLY and CDR2 FYNNEI. The CDR3 contains 13 residues. Deletions cut 2 bases from V and 1 base from J, with 5 bases between. For the CDR3, the DNA is TGTGCCAGCAGTGAAAGACGCCAAGAGACCCAGTACTTC. It is translated as CASSERRQETQYF. Full variable domain (remainder filled in from reference TRBV2 and TRBJ2-5): EPEVTQTPSHQVTQMGQEVILRCVPISNHLYFYWYRQILGQKVEFLVSFYNNEISEKSEIFDDQFSVERPDGSNFTLKIRSTKLEDSAMYFCASSERRQETQYFGPGTRLLVL.

This clone was seen only a few times. The chain couples TRBV6-6 to TRBJ2-4; D not certain. The V end lost 8 bases, the J end lost 3 bases, and 11 bases lay between the germline ends. CDR3 length: 13 amino acids. In germline, CDR1 is MNHNY, CDR2 SVGAGI (reference sequence). The DNA for the CDR3 is TGTGCCAGCGGAGAACAGATCAAAAACATTCAGTACTTC. This translates into CASGEQIKNIQYF.

The V and J genes are TRBV7-2 and TRBJ1-2, with D possibly TRBD1 on 6 matching bases. The CDR3 length is 13 residues. In germline, CDR1 is SGHTA, CDR2 FQGNSA. V shed 5 bases and J shed 6 bases, with 13 bases lying between them. Here the CDR3 DNA reads TGTGCCAGCAGCCTACAGGGAGTCGATGGCTACACCTTC. This translates into CASSLQGVDGYTF. The variable domain in full, completed from reference TRBV7-2 and TRBJ1-2, reads GAGVSQSPSNKVTEKGKDVELRCDPISGHTALYWYRQSLGQGLEFLIYFQGNSAPDKSGLPSDRFSAERTGGSVSTLTIQRTQQEDSAVYLCASSLQGVDGYTFGSGTRLTVV.

This chain uses TRBV5-1 with TRBJ2-3; the match to TRBD1 covers 9 bases. The V and J ends lost 6 bases and 4 bases, in that order; junction bases with no gene match: 3. Per germline, CDR1 SGHRS and CDR2 YFSETQ. The CDR3 has 13 amino acids. CDR3 protein: CASTGQGPDTQYF. CDR3 DNA sequence: TGCGCCAGCACTGGACAGGGGCCAGATACGCAGTATTTT.

The gene calls are TRBV7-9 and TRBJ2-2, with D tentatively TRBD1 (5 bases). The CDR3 has 18 residues. With 0 bases removed from V and 3 bases from J, the gap between germline ends came to 17 bases. The germline CDR1 and CDR2 sequences are SEHNR and FQNEAQ (reference sequence). The CDR3 reads CASSLAQGQGADTGELFF. Written as DNA, the CDR3 is TGTGCCAGCAGCTTAGCGCAAGGGCAAGGGGCCGACACCGGGGAGCTGTTTTTT.

The V and J genes are TRBV7-9 and TRBJ1-6, with 9 nucleotides matching TRBD1. The CDR3 sequence is 16 residues long. The V gene's germline CDR1 is SEHNR and CDR2 FQNEAQ (reference sequence). V lost 3 bases and J lost 14; bases outside the gene matches: 14. This chain's CDR3 is CASSFDPGQGIKALHF. CDR3 coding DNA: TGTGCCAGCAGCTTTGACCCGGGACAGGGTATTAAGGCCCTCCACTTT. Using reference TRBV7-9 and TRBJ1-6 for the parts outside the CDR3, the full variable domain is DTGVSQNPRHKITKRGQNVTFRCDPISEHNRLYWYRQTLGQGPEFLTYFQNEAQLEKSRLLSDRFSAERPKGSFSTLEIQRTEQGDSAMYLCASSFDPGQGIKALHFGNGTRLTVT.